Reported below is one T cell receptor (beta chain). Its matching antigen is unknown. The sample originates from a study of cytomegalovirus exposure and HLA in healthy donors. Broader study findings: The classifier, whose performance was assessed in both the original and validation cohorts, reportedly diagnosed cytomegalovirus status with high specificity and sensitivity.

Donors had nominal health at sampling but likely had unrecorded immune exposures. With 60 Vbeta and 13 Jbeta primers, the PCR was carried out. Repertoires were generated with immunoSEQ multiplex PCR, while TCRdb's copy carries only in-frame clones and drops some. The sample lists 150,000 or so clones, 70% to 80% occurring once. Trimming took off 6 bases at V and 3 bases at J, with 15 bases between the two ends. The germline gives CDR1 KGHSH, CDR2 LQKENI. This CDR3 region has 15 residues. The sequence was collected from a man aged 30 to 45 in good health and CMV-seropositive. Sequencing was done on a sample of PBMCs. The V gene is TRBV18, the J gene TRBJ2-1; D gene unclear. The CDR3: CASSQTPSGYNEQFF. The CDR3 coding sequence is TGTGCCAGCTCGCAGACTCCATCTGGCTACAATGAGCAGTTCTTC.